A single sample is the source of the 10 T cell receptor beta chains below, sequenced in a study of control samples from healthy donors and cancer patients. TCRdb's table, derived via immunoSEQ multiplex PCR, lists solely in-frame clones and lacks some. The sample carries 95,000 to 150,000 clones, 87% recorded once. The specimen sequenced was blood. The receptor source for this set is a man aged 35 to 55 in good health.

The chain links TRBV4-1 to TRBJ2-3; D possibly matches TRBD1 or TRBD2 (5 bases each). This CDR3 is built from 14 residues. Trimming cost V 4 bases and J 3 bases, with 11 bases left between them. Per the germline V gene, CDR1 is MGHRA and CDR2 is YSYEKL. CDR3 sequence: CASSLREKTDTQYF. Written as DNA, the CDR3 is TGCGCCAGCAGCCTCAGGGAGAAGACAGATACGCAGTATTTT.

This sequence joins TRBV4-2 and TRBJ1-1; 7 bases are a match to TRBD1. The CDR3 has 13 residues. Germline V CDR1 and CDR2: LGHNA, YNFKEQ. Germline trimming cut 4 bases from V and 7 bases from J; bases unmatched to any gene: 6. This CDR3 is CASSPPTGSEAFF. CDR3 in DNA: TGTGCCAGCAGCCCTCCGACAGGGAGTGAAGCTTTCTTT.

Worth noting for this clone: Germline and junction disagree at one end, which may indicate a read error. The CDR3 spells CATSRDAAGYEQYF. The DNA of the CDR3 is TGTGCCACCAGCCGAGACGCGGCAGGCTACGAGCAGTACTTC. The gene calls are TRBV15 and TRBJ2-7; D is undetermined. The germline CDR1 and CDR2 sequences are LNHNV and YYDKDF (reference sequence). The CDR3 totals 14 residues. Looking up the rest from reference TRBV15 and TRBJ2-7 gives the full variable domain: DAMVIQNPRYQVTQFGKPVTLSCSQTLNHNVMYWYQQKSSQAPKLLFHYYDKDFNNEADTPDNFQSRRPNTSFCFLDIRSPGLGDTAMYLCATSRDAAGYEQYFGPGTRLTVT.

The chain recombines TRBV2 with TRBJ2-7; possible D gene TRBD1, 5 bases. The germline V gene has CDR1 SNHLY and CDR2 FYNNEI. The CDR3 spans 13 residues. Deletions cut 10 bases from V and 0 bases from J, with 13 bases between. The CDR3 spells CANRKMSSYEQYF. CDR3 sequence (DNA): TGTGCCAACAGGAAAATGAGCTCCTACGAGCAGTACTTC.

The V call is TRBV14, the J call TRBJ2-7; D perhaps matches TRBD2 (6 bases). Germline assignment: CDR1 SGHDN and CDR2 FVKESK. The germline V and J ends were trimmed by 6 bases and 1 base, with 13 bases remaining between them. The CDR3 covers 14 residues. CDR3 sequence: CASSLGSPSYEQYF. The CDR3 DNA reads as TGTGCCAGCAGTCTCGGGAGTCCGTCCTACGAGCAGTACTTC.

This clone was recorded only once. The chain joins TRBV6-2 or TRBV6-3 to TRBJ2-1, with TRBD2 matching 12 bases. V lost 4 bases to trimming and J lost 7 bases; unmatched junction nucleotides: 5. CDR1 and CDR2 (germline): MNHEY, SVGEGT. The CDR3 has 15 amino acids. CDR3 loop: CASSLLAGGVNEQFF. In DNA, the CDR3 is TGTGCCAGCAGTTTGCTAGCGGGGGGGGTTAATGAGCAGTTCTTC.

CDR3 nucleotide sequence: TGTGCCAGCAGTGGGACGGTCTACGAGCAGTACTTC. It is translated as CASSGTVYEQYF. The rearrangement links TRBV2 to TRBJ2-7; no reliable D call. Germline CDR1 and CDR2: SNHLY and FYNNEI. The V end was cut by 4 bases, the J end by 3 bases, with 7 bases between. The CDR3 runs to 12 residues.

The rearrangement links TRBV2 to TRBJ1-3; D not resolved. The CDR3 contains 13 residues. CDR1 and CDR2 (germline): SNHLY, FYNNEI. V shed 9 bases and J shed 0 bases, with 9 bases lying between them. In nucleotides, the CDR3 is TGTGCCAGGGGCCAAACCTCTGGAAACACCATATATTTT. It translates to CARGQTSGNTIYF.

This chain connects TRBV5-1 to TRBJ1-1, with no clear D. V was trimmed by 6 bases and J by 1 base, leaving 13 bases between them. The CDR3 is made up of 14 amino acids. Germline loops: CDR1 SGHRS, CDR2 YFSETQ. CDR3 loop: CASKPNFANTEAFF. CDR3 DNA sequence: TGCGCCAGCAAACCTAACTTTGCGAACACTGAAGCTTTCTTT.

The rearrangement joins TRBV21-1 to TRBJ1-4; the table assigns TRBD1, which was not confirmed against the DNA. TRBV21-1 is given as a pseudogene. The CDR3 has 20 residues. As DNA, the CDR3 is TGTGCCAGCAGCAAAAATAGGAAGATGGGACAGGGGTTCGCTAATGAAAAACTGTTTTTT. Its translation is CASSKNRKMGQGFANEKLFF.